Listed below are T cell receptor beta chains from one sample, sequenced in a study of cytomegalovirus exposure and HLA in healthy donors. Assay used: immunoSEQ multiplex PCR; TCRdb lists only in-frame clones, some missing. The sample holds 150,000 to 200,000 clones; around three quarters are singletons and the top ten take around 4.3%. The material sequenced was PBMCs. These receptors all stem from a woman aged 25 to 39 in good health and CMV-seropositive. Both conserved end residues are part of each CDR3. A D gene is named only where the DNA matches it firmly. Expanded clones are given a class, and other clones once, few, many or no size at all.

v_call	clone_size	j_call	d_call	cdr3_nt	cdr3_aa
TRBV5-4	.	TRBJ1-3	.	TGTGCCAGCAGCTCTGGCGGGAACACCATATATTTT	CASSSGGNTIYF
TRBV7-9	.	TRBJ1-2	.	TGTGCCAGCAGCTTAGTGCAGTACCCCCAACCAGATGGCTACACCTTC	CASSLVQYPQPDGYTF
TRBV7-2	.	TRBJ2-5	TRBD1	TGTGCCAGCAGCCGTGGACAGGGTGAGAGAGCCCAGTACTTC	CASSRGQGERAQYF
TRBV5-1	.	TRBJ1-2	TRBD1	TGCGCCAGCAGCCGACAGGGACTTCTACTTGAGGGCTACACCTTC	CASSRQGLLLEGYTF
TRBV7-6	.	TRBJ2-3	TRBD1	TGTGCCAGCAGCTCCGAAACAGGGGGCTTAGATACGCAGTATTTT	CASSSETGGLDTQYF
TRBV2	once	TRBJ1-5	.	TGTGCCAGCAGTGATCGGCAGGGCAATCAGCCCCAGCATTTT	CASSDRQGNQPQHF
TRBV4-3	.	TRBJ2-7	.	TGCGCCAGCAGCCAAGAACCGGGACTCCTCTACGAGCAGTACTTC	CASSQEPGLLYEQYF
TRBV21-1	.	TRBJ1-6	.	TGTGCCAGCCCCGATCCAAACAGCTATAATTCACCCCTCCACTTT	CASPDPNSYNSPLHF
TRBV30	few	TRBJ1-4	TRBD1	TGTGCCTGGAGTGTCGCAGGGGGGAGTGAAAAACTGTTTTTT	CAWSVAGGSEKLFF
TRBV13	.	TRBJ2-3	.	TGTGCCAGCAGCTTAGGCCTTCGGAGCACAGATACGCAGTATTTT	CASSLGLRSTDTQYF
TRBV7-2	.	TRBJ2-1	TRBD2	TGTGCCAGCAGCTTAGTGGCTAGCGGGAGGTTAACCTCTTACGAGCAGTTCTTC	CASSLVASGRLTSYEQFF
TRBV27	.	TRBJ2-7	TRBD1	TGTGCCAGCAGTTACCTTTCGGGACAGACAAGGGCCGAGCAGTACTTC	CASSYLSGQTRAEQYF
TRBV2	.	TRBJ2-7	.	TGTGCCAGCAGTGACCCCACGGTTTACGAGCAGTACTTC	CASSDPTVYEQYF
TRBV5-6	.	TRBJ2-7	TRBD1	TGTGCCAGCAGCCCTACACCGGGACAGGCGACCTACGAGCAGTACTTC	CASSPTPGQATYEQYF
TRBV15	once	TRBJ2-1	.	TGTGCCACCAGCGCGGGGCAGGGCTCTTCGGATGAGCAGTTCTTC	CATSAGQGSSDEQFF
TRBV29-1	.	TRBJ2-2	.	TGCAGCGTTCCACAGGGCACCGGGGAGCTGTTTTTT	CSVPQGTGELFF
TRBV7-9	few	TRBJ2-7	.	TGTGCCAGCAGCTTGGGGCAGGGGGGTCTTAACGAGCAGTACTTC	CASSLGQGGLNEQYF
TRBV15	many	TRBJ2-3	TRBD2	TGTGCCACCAGCAGAGGGCGGGGGGAAACAGATACGCAGTATTTT	CATSRGRGETDTQYF
TRBV11-2	.	TRBJ2-1	.	TGTGCCAGCAGCTCCGAGACTGTAGATGAGCAGTTCTTC	CASSSETVDEQFF
TRBV13	.	TRBJ2-5	.	TGTGCCAGCAGCTTAGGCCGGGGAGTACAAGAGACCCAGTACTTC	CASSLGRGVQETQYF